The 5 T cell receptor beta chains below come from one sample, sequenced in a study of blood T cells in healthy people across ages. A second PCR of 7 to 11 cycles used a sample-barcoded 5' primer and a J-beta primer mix. Each CDR3 protein is one row after TCRdb ran MiXCR on the 5' RACE reads. This sample yields fewer than 1.5 million distinct CDR3 sequences, of which 40% to 50% are seen a single time; 7.9% belongs to the top ten. Sequenced sample: blood. The origin of the receptors is a woman aged 18-30 years in good health.

This clonotype has a handful of counts. The rearrangement uses TRBV5-1 and TRBJ1-6; the match to TRBD1 covers 7 bases. Germline trimming cut 3 bases from V and 7 bases from J; bases unmatched to any gene: 7. The CDR3 runs to 15 residues. Germline CDR1 is SGHRS and CDR2 is YFSETQ. The CDR3 coding sequence is TGCGCCAGCAGCTCGACGGACAGGTTGAATTCACCCCTCCACTTT. Protein: CASSSTDRLNSPLHF.

This rearrangement joins TRBV29-1 to TRBJ2-5; 9 nucleotides line up with TRBD1. CDR3 length equals 13 residues. Per the germline V gene, CDR1 is SQVTM and CDR2 is ANQGSEA. V was pared by 7 bases and J by 4 bases, with 7 bases of the junction left unmatched. The CDR3 DNA sequence: TGCAGCGGGGGGGGACAGGGCCCAGAGACCCAGTACTTC. Its protein product is CSGGGQGPETQYF.

This chain uses TRBV6-5 with TRBJ2-2; D is unresolved. CDR1 and CDR2 from the germline V gene are MNHEY and SVGAGI. Trimming cost V 6 bases and J 6 bases, with 11 bases left between them. CDR3 length: 13 residues. CDR3: CASSPTRPGELFF. The CDR3 DNA reads as TGTGCCAGCAGCCCCACCCGGCCCGGGGAGCTGTTTTTT.

The gene calls are TRBV6-5 and TRBJ2-5; 13 positions agree with TRBD2. Trimming cost V 2 bases and J 4 bases; bases outside gene matches: 7. Germline CDR1 reads MNHEY; CDR2 reads SVGAGI. This CDR3 has 17 residues. Here the CDR3 DNA reads TGTGCCAGCAGTTACAAGACTAGCGGGGGGAGGGGAGAGACCCAGTACTTC. Its protein is CASSYKTSGGRGETQYF.

As for this clonotype: One end of the junction is discordant with germline, which a read error may explain. The chain employs TRBV12-3 or TRBV12-4 and TRBJ2-3, with 8 bases lining up with TRBD2. This CDR3 is 15 amino acids long. CDR3 loop: CVSSLASGSTDTQYF. The DNA of the CDR3 is TGTGTCAGCAGTTTAGCTAGCGGGTCCACAGATACGCAGTATTTT.